These 27 T cell receptor beta chains were all obtained from the same sample, sequenced in a study of blood T cell repertoires in COVID-19. The protocol was immunoSEQ multiplex PCR, while the TCRdb copy is restricted to in-frame clones and leaves out a portion. Counted here are over 85,000 clones, around 72% occurring once; the ten biggest clones make up roughly 24%. What was sequenced was peripheral blood. The receptors were gathered from a man in his 70s with acute or convalescent COVID-19.

The chain couples TRBV3-1 (or the pseudogene TRBV3-2) to TRBJ1-5, with D unresolved. The CDR3 contains 15 residues. The V end lost 0 bases, the J end lost 2 bases, and 8 bases lay between the germline ends. The germline CDR1 and CDR2 sequences are LGHDT and YNNKEL (reference sequence). In DNA, the CDR3 is TGTGCCAGCAGCCAAGACTATAACGGCAATCAGCCCCAGCATTTT. Encoded protein: CASSQDYNGNQPQHF.

The chain has TRBV5-4 and TRBJ2-7, with 8 bases matching TRBD2. Trimming removed 2 bases from V and 3 bases from J; junction bases left unmatched: 7. CDR1 and CDR2 from the germline V gene are SGHNT and YYREEE (reference sequence). The CDR3 loop spans 15 amino acids. Written as DNA, the CDR3 is TGTGCCAGCAGCTTTAGCGGGATTGGGGTCTACGAGCAGTACTTC. Encoded protein: CASSFSGIGVYEQYF.

The V and J genes are TRBV11-2 and TRBJ2-3, with 8 bases aligning to TRBD2. With 6 bases clipped from V and 1 base from J, the junction kept 3 bases outside the gene matches. CDR1 and CDR2 (germline): SGHAT, FQNNGV. The CDR3 extends over 14 amino acids. The CDR3 nucleotides are TGTGCCAGCAGACTAGCGGCCCGCACAGATACGCAGTATTTT. Translating it yields CASRLAARTDTQYF.

The V call is TRBV7-2, the J call TRBJ2-5; D is possibly TRBD1 (5 bases). Germline-derived CDR1 and CDR2 are SGHTA and FQGNSA. The CDR3 contains 13 residues. Trimming shortened V by 3 bases and J by 5 bases, and 10 bases separated the two germline ends. The CDR3 loop reads CASSFVGVETQYF. Written as DNA, the CDR3 is TGTGCCAGCAGCTTTGTAGGGGTGGAGACCCAGTACTTC.

The chain links TRBV6-5 to TRBJ1-4; 7 bases are shared with TRBD1. J lost 8 bases, V lost 5 bases, and 8 bases had no gene match. Germline CDR1 reads MNHEY; CDR2 reads SVGAGI. The CDR3 runs 14 residues. The DNA of the CDR3 is TGTGCCAGCAGTCCCGGACAGGTGGAGGAAAAACTGTTTTTT. Amino acid sequence: CASSPGQVEEKLFF.

The rearrangement links TRBV28 to TRBJ1-2, with a tentative D call TRBD1 (5 bases). This CDR3 is 16 amino acids long. Trimming pared 5 bases from V and 9 bases from J, leaving 25 bases between. CDR1 is MDHEN, CDR2 SYDVKM, per germline. CDR3 sequence reads: CASSAKQGTYRFRYTF. The CDR3 DNA is TGTGCCAGCAGTGCGAAACAAGGGACTTACAGGTTTCGCTACACCTTC.

The rearrangement joins TRBV7-2 to TRBJ2-7; 7 nucleotides line up with TRBD1. The junction had 9 bases not matched to a gene; V was cut back by 7 bases and J by 9 bases. Germline V CDR1 and CDR2: SGHTA, FQGNSA. The CDR3 sequence is 12 residues long. The CDR3 DNA reads as TGTGCCAGCACCTTCAGAGAGGGGGCGCAGTACTTC. Its protein is CASTFREGAQYF.

This rearrangement joins TRBV3-1 (or the pseudogene TRBV3-2) to TRBJ2-3; 10 nucleotides line up with TRBD2. The CDR3 is made up of 17 amino acids. Germline V gene data show CDR1 as LGHDT and CDR2 as YNNKEL (reference sequence). V shed 4 bases and J 4 bases; nucleotides not matched to a gene: 11. CDR3 protein: CASSRSGGSGRADTQYF. The CDR3 DNA is TGTGCCAGCAGCCGCTCCGGGGGGAGCGGGAGGGCAGATACGCAGTATTTT.

At least ten counts were recorded for this clone. V is TRBV29-1 and J is TRBJ2-1; D perhaps matches TRBD1 (8 bases). The V gene lost 8 bases and the J gene lost 3 bases, with 23 bases spanning the gap. CDR1 is SQVTM, CDR2 ANQGSEA, per germline. This CDR3 has 16 residues. CDR3 coding DNA: TGCAGCTCTAGGACAGGGACTATTTTTAACTACAATGAGCAGTTCTTC. Protein: CSSRTGTIFNYNEQFF.

Only a few counts were recorded for this clone. The V gene is TRBV19, the J gene TRBJ1-6; possible D gene TRBD1, 5 bases. This CDR3 is 15 amino acids long. Germline CDR1 reads LNHDA; CDR2 reads SQIVND (reference sequence). With 6 bases removed from V and 6 bases from J, the gap between germline ends came to 15 bases. This CDR3 reads CASRPTASFNSPLHF. The CDR3 DNA follows: TGTGCCAGTAGACCGACAGCCTCTTTTAATTCACCCCTCCACTTT.

V gene TRBV5-1 combines with J gene TRBJ2-6; 7 bases are shared with TRBD1. The CDR3 spans 17 residues. Germline assignment: CDR1 SGHRS and CDR2 YFSETQ. Trimming removed 7 bases from V and 0 bases from J; junction bases left unmatched: 10. The CDR3 bases are TGCGCCAGCGGCCCGGGACAGACCTTCTCTGGGGCCAACGTCCTGACTTTC. It yields the protein CASGPGQTFSGANVLTF. The full variable domain, in which reference TRBV5-1 and TRBJ2-6 provide the parts outside the CDR3, is KAGVTQTPRYLIKTRGQQVTLSCSPISGHRSVSWYQQTPGQGLQFLFEYFSETQRNKGNFPGRFSGRQFSNSRSEMNVSTLELGDSALYLCASGPGQTFSGANVLTFGAGSRLTVL.

The chain couples TRBV4-2 to TRBJ2-1; 10 nucleotides line up with TRBD2. The J segment lost 4 bases and the V segment lost 0 bases, leaving 6 bases of the junction unmatched. Germline V CDR1 and CDR2: LGHNA, YNFKEQ. The CDR3 length is 17 residues. The CDR3 nucleotides are TGTGCCAGCAGCCAAGATCTGAGCGGGGGGGGTTACAATGAGCAGTTCTTC. This gives the protein CASSQDLSGGGYNEQFF.

This clone was seen once. The V call is TRBV30, the J call TRBJ1-5; D unresolved. The V gene lost 0 bases and the J gene lost 2 bases, with 11 bases spanning the gap. The CDR3 extends over 15 amino acids. CDR1 and CDR2 from the germline V gene are GTSNPN and SVGIG (reference sequence). This chain's CDR3 is CAWSVTVNGNQPQHF. The CDR3 nucleotides are TGTGCCTGGAGTGTAACGGTGAACGGCAATCAGCCCCAGCATTTT.

The chain joins TRBV5-4 to TRBJ2-2, with 7 positions matching TRBD1. The CDR3 consists of 17 residues. CDR1 SGHNT and CDR2 YYREEE come from the germline V gene (reference sequence). V shed 4 bases and J 4 bases; nucleotides not matched to a gene: 13. The CDR3 sequence: CASSPGSYRGGTGELFF. CDR3 DNA sequence: TGTGCCAGCAGCCCCGGTTCTTACAGGGGTGGCACCGGGGAGCTGTTTTTT.

CDR3 nucleotide sequence: TGTGCCTGGAGGAGGCGGGAGCGGGTGAAAGAGACCCAGTACTTC. Protein: CAWRRRERVKETQYF. The chain joins TRBV30 to TRBJ2-5; 7 positions agree with TRBD2. J lost 3 bases, V lost 3 bases, and 10 bases had no gene match. Germline V lookup: CDR1 GTSNPN, CDR2 SVGIG (reference sequence). The CDR3 totals 15 residues.

V and J are TRBV10-3 and TRBJ2-7, with D possibly being TRBD2 (5 bases). The germline V gene has CDR1 ENHRY and CDR2 SYGVKD. Trimming stripped 4 bases from V and 3 bases from J, with 22 bases between. This CDR3 has 17 residues. The CDR3 coding sequence is TGTGCCATCAGTGTCGCAAGTGGTGCAGGAGGCTTCTACGAGCAGTACTTC. Its protein product is CAISVASGAGGFYEQYF.

The gene calls are TRBV15 and TRBJ1-2, with a possible D match to TRBD1 (5 bases). The CDR3 has 15 residues. CDR1 and CDR2 (germline): LNHNV, YYDKDF (reference sequence). The V end lost 4 bases, the J end lost 8 bases, and 20 bases lay between the germline ends. CDR3 amino acids: CATSTPNQGTGGYTF. Here the CDR3 DNA reads TGTGCCACCAGCACTCCGAACCAGGGCACCGGGGGCTACACCTTC.

This clone was picked up one time. The J gene is TRBJ2-1, the V gene TRBV29-1; 9 bases are shared with TRBD2. CDR1 is SQVTM and CDR2 is ANQGSEA in the germline V gene. The CDR3 is 15 residues long. V shed 2 bases and J 6 bases; nucleotides not matched to a gene: 8. CDR3 sequence (DNA): TGCAGCGTTGAACCCCAACTAGCGGGCATCAATGAGCAGTTCTTC. Its translation is CSVEPQLAGINEQFF.

The chain uses TRBV18 and TRBJ2-5, with TRBD2 as a possible D gene (5 bases). Germline V gene data show CDR1 as KGHSH and CDR2 as LQKENI. Trimming shortened V by 0 bases and J by 8 bases, and 13 bases separated the two germline ends. The length of the CDR3 is 14 residues. The CDR3 loop reads CASSPPNGKVTQYF. CDR3 in DNA: TGTGCCAGCTCACCACCAAACGGGAAGGTCACCCAGTACTTC.

The sample holds one count of this clone. The chain employs TRBV4-1 and TRBJ1-2, with TRBD1 identical over 7 bases. The CDR3 sequence is 17 residues long. The V and J ends lost 3 bases and 2 bases, in that order; junction bases with no gene match: 12. Germline V gene data show CDR1 as MGHRA and CDR2 as YSYEKL. The CDR3 DNA sequence: TGCGCCAGCAGCCATAGAAACTCCGGGACAGAGAACTATGGCTACACCTTC. Translated: CASSHRNSGTENYGYTF.

This chain connects TRBV3-1 (or the pseudogene TRBV3-2) to TRBJ2-1; 8 positions match TRBD1. CDR3 length equals 15 residues. J was trimmed by 8 bases and V by 1 base; bases with no gene match: 7. From germline, CDR1 is LGHDT and CDR2 YNNKEL (reference sequence). DNA for the CDR3: TGTGCCAGCAGCCAAGCCGGGACAGGAAGGTATGAGCAGTTCTTC. It specifies CASSQAGTGRYEQFF.

V usage is TRBV28 and J usage is TRBJ2-3; weak D call: TRBD1 (6 bases). The CDR3 loop spans 16 amino acids. V dropped 4 bases and J dropped 3 bases, with 17 bases sitting between them. Germline V gene data show CDR1 as MDHEN and CDR2 as SYDVKM. The CDR3 DNA reads TGTGCCAGCAGTTCCACAGGGAGTGGAGGAACAGATACGCAGTATTTT. It is translated as CASSSTGSGGTDTQYF.

CDR3 nucleotides: TGTGCCAGCAGCCCGTGGACAGGGAATTCGGACGAGCAGTACTTC. Translation: CASSPWTGNSDEQYF. The chain has TRBV7-2 and TRBJ2-7; 8 nucleotides agree with TRBD1. CDR1 is SGHTA, CDR2 FQGNSA, per germline. The V and J ends lost 5 bases and 5 bases, in that order; junction bases with no gene match: 11. CDR3 size: 15 residues.

The chain joins TRBV29-1 to TRBJ2-4, with 7 bases fitting TRBD1. The V segment lost 7 bases and the J segment 2 bases; nucleotides outside the gene matches: 5. CDR1 and CDR2 (germline): SQVTM, ANQGSEA. This CDR3 has 13 residues. CDR3 sequence: CSAEGATKNIQYF. CDR3 sequence (DNA): TGCAGCGCAGAGGGGGCGACCAAAAACATTCAGTACTTC. Full variable domain (missing parts from reference TRBV29-1 and TRBJ2-4): SAVISQKPSRDICQRGTSLTIQCQVDSQVTMMFWYRQQPGQSLTLIATANQGSEATYESGFVIDKFPISRPNLTFSTLTVSNMSPEDSSIYLCSAEGATKNIQYFGAGTRLSVL.

This chain connects TRBV5-1 to TRBJ2-5, with D possibly TRBD1 on 5 matching bases. The V and J ends lost 0 bases and 4 bases respectively, with 10 bases between them. Germline loops: CDR1 SGHRS, CDR2 YFSETQ. This CDR3 has 14 amino acids. In nucleotides, the CDR3 is TGCGCCAGCAGCTTGGCTGCTCAGGGAGAGACCCAGTACTTC. Protein product: CASSLAAQGETQYF.

J is TRBJ2-7 and V is TRBV6-5; TRBD1 matches 8 bases. The CDR3 is 16 amino acids. CDR1 and CDR2 (germline): MNHEY, SVGAGI. J lost 0 bases, V lost 3 bases, and 7 bases had no gene match. DNA of the CDR3: TGTGCCAGCAGTTATGGGACAGGCCTTATCTCCTACGAGCAGTACTTC. It is translated as CASSYGTGLISYEQYF.

The CDR3 is CASSSREGLDTQYF. For the CDR3, the DNA is TGCGCCAGCAGCTCGCGGGAGGGACTGGATACGCAGTATTTT. This chain links TRBV5-1 with TRBJ2-3, with 9 positions matching TRBD2. The junction had 5 bases not matched to a gene; V was cut back by 3 bases and J by 6 bases. Looked up from germline, CDR1 is SGHRS and CDR2 is YFSETQ. This CDR3 region has 14 residues.